Below, one TCR beta chain is given with its context. The entry originates in a study of OX40 agonist ivuxolimab in advanced cancers. Study context: Aged about 23 to 80 with a mean of about 63 years, they were almost 85% male. A partial response was reached by three patients: one with hepatocellular carcinoma and two with cutaneous melanoma.

Only in-frame clones appear in the TCRdb table, and some are missing; sequencing was by immunoSEQ multiplex PCR. This table has about 91,000 clones, approximately 84% appearing once. Germline CDR1 reads SGHRS; CDR2 reads YFSETQ. The CDR3 contains 16 residues. Trimming shortened V by 0 bases and J by 9 bases, and 19 bases separated the two germline ends. The sequence derives from an adult with an advanced solid tumor such as melanoma, head and neck, liver or kidney cancer. Source: CD4+ or CD8+ T cells sorted from blood, taken in a trial of the OX40 agonist ivuxolimab. The chain combines TRBV5-1 with TRBJ2-1, with D maybe TRBD2 (7 bases). The CDR3 DNA reads as TGCGCCAGCAGCTTGGCCCCAGGGGCGGGAGAGCTTGAGCAGTTCTTC. Protein: CASSLAPGAGELEQFF.